Below, 17 T cell receptor beta chains from the same sample are listed, as sequenced in a study of cytomegalovirus exposure and HLA in healthy donors. PCR employed 60 Vbeta and 13 Jbeta primers. The assay was immunoSEQ multiplex PCR, and TCRdb's table has in-frame clones only and misses some. The table shows fewer than 100,000 clones, with approximately 80% occurring only once. Sample: PBMCs. The receptors were gathered from a woman in her sixties or seventies in good health and CMV-seronegative.

The DNA for the CDR3 is TGCAGCGTTGGGCAGCGGCGGGGCTCCTACGAGCAGTACTTC. Amino acid sequence: CSVGQRRGSYEQYF. V gene TRBV29-1 combines with J gene TRBJ2-7; possible D gene TRBD2, 6 bases. The ends were cut back, 4 bases at V and 0 bases at J, with 13 bases in the middle. Germline V gene data show CDR1 as SQVTM and CDR2 as ANQGSEA. This CDR3 has 14 amino acids.

This clone was picked up one time. The J gene is TRBJ2-7, the V gene TRBV18; D unresolved. Germline CDR1 reads KGHSH; CDR2 reads LQKENI. Between the trimmed V and J ends, which lost 3 bases and 7 bases, there was a span of 10 bases. The CDR3 runs 12 residues. The CDR3 is CASSPGGDEQYF. The DNA of the CDR3 is TGTGCCAGCTCACCCGGCGGTGATGAGCAGTACTTC.

This clone was observed a single time. CDR3: CATSRDGTGGRETQYF. As DNA, the CDR3 is TGTGCCACCAGCAGAGATGGGACAGGGGGCCGGGAGACCCAGTACTTC. This chain connects TRBV15 to TRBJ2-5, with 12 bases aligning to TRBD1. Per germline, CDR1 LNHNV and CDR2 YYDKDF (reference sequence). CDR3 length: 16 amino acids. The J segment lost 5 bases and the V segment lost 0 bases, leaving 4 bases of the junction unmatched.

This clone was detected a few times. The V gene is TRBV9, the J gene TRBJ1-1, with a possible D match to TRBD1 (6 bases). The V and J ends lost 4 bases and 6 bases respectively, with 19 bases between them. The CDR3 contains 15 residues. Germline values: CDR1 SGDLS, CDR2 YYNGEE. This CDR3 reads CASSPETGLSPEAFF. CDR3 bases: TGTGCCAGCAGCCCAGAGACAGGATTGTCGCCTGAAGCTTTCTTT.

The rearrangement uses TRBV30 and TRBJ1-1; 9 nucleotides agree with TRBD1. The V gene end was trimmed by 5 bases and the J gene end by 5 bases; junction bases not matched to a gene: 3. The CDR3 covers 12 residues. Germline V gene data show CDR1 as GTSNPN and CDR2 as SVGIG (reference sequence). CDR3 amino acids: CAWGDRETEAFF. The CDR3 DNA reads TGTGCCTGGGGGGACAGGGAAACTGAAGCTTTCTTT.

The chain employs TRBV25-1 and TRBJ1-1, with unresolved D. CDR1 is MGHDK and CDR2 is SYGVNS in the germline V gene. CDR3 size: 15 residues. Trimming removed 6 bases from V and 2 bases from J, with 16 bases in between. The CDR3 DNA follows: TGTGCCAGCAGGGGTGACGGGTCCGTCAACACTGAAGCTTTCTTT. Translation: CASRGDGSVNTEAFF.

CDR3: CASSYSRASGVYEQYF. CDR3 in DNA: TGTGCCAGCAGTTACTCGAGGGCTAGCGGGGTCTACGAGCAGTACTTC. The V call is TRBV6-5, the J call TRBJ2-7; TRBD2 aligns across 9 bases. The CDR3 runs to 16 residues. The ends lost 0 bases at V and 3 bases at J; junction bases unmatched: 6. CDR1 and CDR2 (germline): MNHEY, SVGAGI.

V usage is TRBV5-1 and J usage is TRBJ2-5; possible D gene TRBD1, 6 bases. The CDR3 runs 14 residues. Trimming cost V 2 bases and J 6 bases, with 14 bases left between them. Per the germline V gene, CDR1 is SGHRS and CDR2 is YFSETQ. As DNA, the CDR3 is TGCGCCAGCAGCTTCTCAGGGGTTCGAAAGACCCAGTACTTC. As protein: CASSFSGVRKTQYF.

The rearrangement uses TRBV19 and TRBJ2-1; 8 bases are a match to TRBD2. CDR1 and CDR2 from the germline V gene are LNHDA and SQIVND (reference sequence). V lost 7 bases to trimming and J lost 0 bases; unmatched junction nucleotides: 2. The CDR3 runs 14 residues. CDR3 amino acids: CASTGGASYNEQFF. DNA of the CDR3: TGTGCCAGTACCGGGGGGGCCTCCTACAATGAGCAGTTCTTC.

The chain uses TRBV9 and TRBJ2-7; D is ambiguous. V was cut by 0 bases and J by 3 bases, with 13 bases left in between. Germline CDR1 and CDR2: SGDLS and YYNGEE. CDR3 length equals 15 residues. The DNA of the CDR3 is TGTGCCAGCAGCGTAGGGGTTGGAGCCGACTACGAGCAGTACTTC. Its translation: CASSVGVGADYEQYF.

This clone has only a few counts. The rearrangement uses TRBV7-9 and TRBJ2-2; tentative D call: TRBD1 (5 bases). The V gene's germline CDR1 is SEHNR and CDR2 FQNEAQ (reference sequence). The CDR3 has 15 amino acids. V was trimmed by 2 bases and J by 1 base, leaving 8 bases between them. The CDR3 loop reads CASSLTTVNTGELFF. CDR3 coding DNA: TGTGCCAGCAGCTTAACGACAGTGAACACCGGGGAGCTGTTTTTT.

This clone appeared a few times. The genes are TRBV7-9 and TRBJ1-2, with D maybe TRBD1 (5 bases). The CDR3 is made up of 13 amino acids. Germline V gene sequence: CDR1 SEHNR, CDR2 FQNEAQ (reference sequence). Trimming left V 1 base short and J 8 bases short, with 11 bases between. The DNA of the CDR3 is TGTGCCAGCAGCTTAGAAGGGGTTGAGGGCTACACCTTC. Amino acid sequence: CASSLEGVEGYTF.

On this clone itself: One end of the junction is discordant with germline, which a read error may explain. This rearrangement joins TRBV6-5 to TRBJ1-5; 7 nucleotides match TRBD1. Germline assignment: CDR1 MNHEY and CDR2 SVGAGI. The CDR3 covers 14 residues. CDR3 loop: CASRKGGVNQPQNF. The CDR3 DNA is TGTGCCAGCCGTAAAGGGGGCGTCAATCAGCCCCAGAATTTT.

This clone was counted only a few times. The CDR3 region has the DNA TGTGCCATCAGTCAGACAGGGGTTGGGGCCAACGTCCTGACTTTC. It encodes CAISQTGVGANVLTF. The V gene is TRBV10-3, the J gene TRBJ2-6; 8 nucleotides line up with TRBD1. This CDR3 region has 15 residues. Germline loops: CDR1 ENHRY, CDR2 SYGVKD. With V trimmed by 5 bases and J by 3 bases, 3 bases remained unmatched.

The chain links TRBV15 to TRBJ1-1; D is unclear. The germline V and J ends were trimmed by 2 bases and 3 bases, with 13 bases remaining between them. This CDR3 comprises 15 residues. CDR1 LNHNV and CDR2 YYDKDF come from the germline V gene (reference sequence). The CDR3 loop is CATSRQNRRDTEAFF. Here the CDR3 DNA reads TGTGCCACCAGCAGACAGAACCGGAGGGACACTGAAGCTTTCTTT.

This chain uses TRBV6-1 with TRBJ2-1; D is possibly TRBD1 (5 bases). This CDR3 has 13 amino acids. Between the trimmed V and J ends, which lost 5 bases and 4 bases, there was a span of 9 bases. Germline lookup yields CDR1 MNHNS and CDR2 SASEGT. CDR3 coding DNA: TGTGCCAGCAGTTCAGACAGATACAATGAGCAGTTCTTC. Encoded protein: CASSSDRYNEQFF.

This clone turned up a few times. This chain uses TRBV7-9 with TRBJ2-7, with D perhaps matching TRBD1 (5 bases). Trimming shortened V by 4 bases and J by 4 bases, and 11 bases separated the two germline ends. This CDR3 is built from 13 residues. CDR1 is SEHNR, CDR2 FQNEAQ, per germline (reference sequence). For the CDR3, the DNA is TGTGCCAGCAGCTCTTCAGGGAATTACGAGCAGTACTTC. This encodes CASSSSGNYEQYF.